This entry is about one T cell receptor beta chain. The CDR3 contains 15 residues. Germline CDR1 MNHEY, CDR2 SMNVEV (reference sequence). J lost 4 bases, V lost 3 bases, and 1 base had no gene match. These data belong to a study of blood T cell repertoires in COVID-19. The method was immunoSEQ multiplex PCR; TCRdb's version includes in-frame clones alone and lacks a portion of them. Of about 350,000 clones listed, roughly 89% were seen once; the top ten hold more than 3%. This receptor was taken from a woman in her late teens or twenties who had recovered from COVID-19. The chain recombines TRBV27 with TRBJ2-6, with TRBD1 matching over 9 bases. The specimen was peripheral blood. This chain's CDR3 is CASSFGQGGANVLTF. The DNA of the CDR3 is TGTGCCAGCAGTTTCGGACAGGGGGGGGCCAACGTCCTGACTTTC.